Given below is one T cell receptor beta chain in context. Its antigen is still unknown. The table came from immunoSEQ multiplex PCR; TCRdb's copy has only in-frame clones and leaves some out. The table includes roughly 62,000 clones, about nine tenths detected once. This record belongs to a study of a mutant IDH1 vaccine in newly diagnosed glioma. Sample time point: week 11, during vaccination. Topical imiquimod accompanied each vaccine dose, which consisted of 300 ug of mutant IDH1 20-mer peptide. General study findings and limits: It seemed that pseudoprogression was not linked to changes in the top peripheral T cell clonotypes.

Germline CDR1 reads SGHTA; CDR2 reads FQGTGA. V lost 1 base and J lost 10; bases outside the gene matches: 12. This CDR3 comprises 16 residues. This chain links TRBV7-3 with TRBJ2-1; 8 bases line up with TRBD1. This clonotype originated in a man aged 35-49 years with glioma. The specimen was PBMCs, collected from a glioma patient whose treatment included an IDH1 peptide vaccine. The CDR3, as DNA: TGTGCCAGCAGCTTAAACGGACAGGGCCTCGTGGGAGAGCAGTTCTTC. It translates to CASSLNGQGLVGEQFF.